This TCR beta chain was identified during a study of T cells in Graves' hyperthyroidism and ophthalmopathy. Trimming pared 5 bases from V and 2 bases from J, leaving 17 bases between. Germline V gene lookup returns CDR1 DFQATT and CDR2 SNEGSKA (reference sequence). The CDR3 runs 15 residues. The cohort's ophthalmopathy patients, a group with duration under 3 months, had a Clinical Activity Score of at least 3 and a NOSPECS grade of at least 4. Using RNA transcripts as the source, TCR beta CDR3 regions were amplified. HTBI primers were the set used in a first-round RT-PCR of the TCR CDR3. A single record per CDR3 protein comes from TCRdb applying MiXCR to the multiplex PCR reads. The table shows 300,000 or so distinct CDR3 sequences, with over 15% occurring only once.

Source material: blood. The TCR was taken from an older woman with Graves' ophthalmopathy. The chain employs TRBV20-1 and TRBJ2-3; maybe TRBD2 (6 bases). The CDR3 protein is CSAARRGGTTDTQYF. In DNA form, the CDR3 reads TGCAGTGCTGCCCGGCGGGGCGGCACCACAGATACGCAGTATTTT.